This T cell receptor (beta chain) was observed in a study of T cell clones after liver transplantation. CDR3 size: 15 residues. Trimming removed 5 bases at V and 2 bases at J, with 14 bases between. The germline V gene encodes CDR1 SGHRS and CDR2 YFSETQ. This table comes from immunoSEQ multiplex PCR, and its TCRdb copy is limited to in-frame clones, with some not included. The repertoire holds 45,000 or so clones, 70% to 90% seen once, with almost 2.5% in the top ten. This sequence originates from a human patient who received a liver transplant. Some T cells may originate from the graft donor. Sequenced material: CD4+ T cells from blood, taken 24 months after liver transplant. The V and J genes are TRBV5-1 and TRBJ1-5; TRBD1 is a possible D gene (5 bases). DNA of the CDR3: TGCGCCAGCAGAACGGACATAACCGGCAATCAGCCCCAGCATTTT. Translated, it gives CASRTDITGNQPQHF.